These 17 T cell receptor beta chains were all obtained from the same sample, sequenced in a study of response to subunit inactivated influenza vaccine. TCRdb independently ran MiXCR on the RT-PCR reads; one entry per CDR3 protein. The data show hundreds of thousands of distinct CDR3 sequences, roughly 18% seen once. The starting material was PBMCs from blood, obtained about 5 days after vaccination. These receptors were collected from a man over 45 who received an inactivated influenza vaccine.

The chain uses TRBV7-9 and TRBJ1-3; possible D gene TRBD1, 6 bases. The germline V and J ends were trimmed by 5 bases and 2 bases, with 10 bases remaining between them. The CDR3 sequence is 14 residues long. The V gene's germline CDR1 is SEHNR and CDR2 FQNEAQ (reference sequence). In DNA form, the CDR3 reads TGTGCCAGCAGCACAGGGTTGGCTGGAAACACCATATATTTT. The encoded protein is CASSTGLAGNTIYF.

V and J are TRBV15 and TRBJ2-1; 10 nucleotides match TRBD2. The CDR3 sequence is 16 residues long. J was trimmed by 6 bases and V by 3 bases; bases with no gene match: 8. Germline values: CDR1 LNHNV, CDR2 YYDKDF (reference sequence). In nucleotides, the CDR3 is TGTGCCACCAGCAGGGCTAGCGGGAGCTGGAGCAATGAGCAGTTCTTC. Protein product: CATSRASGSWSNEQFF.

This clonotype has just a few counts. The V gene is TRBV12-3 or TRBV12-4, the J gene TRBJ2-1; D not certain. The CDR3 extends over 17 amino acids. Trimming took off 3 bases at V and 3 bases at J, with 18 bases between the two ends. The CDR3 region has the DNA TGTGCCAGCAGTTTTGGTTTACGGGCAGGAGACTACAATGAGCAGTTCTTC. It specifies CASSFGLRAGDYNEQFF.

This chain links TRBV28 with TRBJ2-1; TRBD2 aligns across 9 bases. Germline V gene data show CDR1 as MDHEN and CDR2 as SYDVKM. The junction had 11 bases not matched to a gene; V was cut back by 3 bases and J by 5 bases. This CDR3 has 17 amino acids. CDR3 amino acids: CASSFRGRAILNNEQFF. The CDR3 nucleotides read TGTGCCAGCAGTTTTCGCGGGAGGGCCATTCTCAACAATGAGCAGTTCTTC.

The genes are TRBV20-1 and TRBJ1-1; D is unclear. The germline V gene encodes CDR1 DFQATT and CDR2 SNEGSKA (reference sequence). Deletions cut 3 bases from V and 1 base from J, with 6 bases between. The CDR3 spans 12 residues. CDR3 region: CSASRWNTEAFF. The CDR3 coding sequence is TGCAGTGCTAGCCGGTGGAACACTGAAGCTTTCTTT.

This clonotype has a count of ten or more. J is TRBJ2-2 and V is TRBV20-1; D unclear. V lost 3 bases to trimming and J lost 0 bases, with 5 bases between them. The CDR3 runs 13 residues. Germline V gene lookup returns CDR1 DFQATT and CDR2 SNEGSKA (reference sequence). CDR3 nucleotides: TGCAGTGCTAGGGCGGCGAACACCGGGGAGCTGTTTTTT. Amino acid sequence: CSARAANTGELFF.

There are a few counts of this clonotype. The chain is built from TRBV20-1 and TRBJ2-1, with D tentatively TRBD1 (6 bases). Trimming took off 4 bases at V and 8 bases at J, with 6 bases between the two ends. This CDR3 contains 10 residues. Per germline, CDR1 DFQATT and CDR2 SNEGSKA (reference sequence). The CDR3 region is CSATGDEQFF. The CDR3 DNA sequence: TGCAGTGCTACAGGGGATGAGCAGTTCTTC.

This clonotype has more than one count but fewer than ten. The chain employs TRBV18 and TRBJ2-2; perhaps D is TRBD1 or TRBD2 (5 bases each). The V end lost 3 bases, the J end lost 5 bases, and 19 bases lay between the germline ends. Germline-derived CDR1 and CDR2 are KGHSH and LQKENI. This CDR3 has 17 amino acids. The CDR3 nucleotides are TGTGCCAGCTCACCGGGGGTGACGGGTCGACGGACCGGGGAGCTGTTTTTT. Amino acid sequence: CASSPGVTGRRTGELFF.

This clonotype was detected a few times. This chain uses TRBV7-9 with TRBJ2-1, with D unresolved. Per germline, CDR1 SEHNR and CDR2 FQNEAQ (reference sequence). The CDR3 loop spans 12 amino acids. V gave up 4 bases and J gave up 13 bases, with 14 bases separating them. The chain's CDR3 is CASSSTSLNQFF. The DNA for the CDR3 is TGTGCCAGCAGCTCAACTTCTCTTAATCAGTTCTTC.

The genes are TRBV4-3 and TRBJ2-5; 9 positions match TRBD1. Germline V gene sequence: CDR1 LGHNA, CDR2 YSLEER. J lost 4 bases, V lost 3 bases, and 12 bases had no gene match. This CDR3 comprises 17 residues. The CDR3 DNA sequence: TGCGCCAGCAGCCACCTTCTCCCGGGACAGGGATCAGAGACCCAGTACTTC. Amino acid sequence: CASSHLLPGQGSETQYF.

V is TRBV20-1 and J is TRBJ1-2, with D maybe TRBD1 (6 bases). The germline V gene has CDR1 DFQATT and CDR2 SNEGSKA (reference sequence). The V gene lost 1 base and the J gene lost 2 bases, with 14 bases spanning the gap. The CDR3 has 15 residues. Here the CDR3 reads CSARVQGWLNYGYTF. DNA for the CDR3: TGCAGTGCTAGAGTACAGGGATGGCTGAACTATGGCTACACCTTC.

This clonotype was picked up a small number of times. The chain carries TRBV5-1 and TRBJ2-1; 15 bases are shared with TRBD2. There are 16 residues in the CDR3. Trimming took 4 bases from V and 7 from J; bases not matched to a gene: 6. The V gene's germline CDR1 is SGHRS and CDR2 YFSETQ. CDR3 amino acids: CASSLMGLAGGNEQFF. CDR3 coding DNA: TGCGCCAGCAGCCTGATGGGACTAGCGGGGGGAAATGAGCAGTTCTTC.

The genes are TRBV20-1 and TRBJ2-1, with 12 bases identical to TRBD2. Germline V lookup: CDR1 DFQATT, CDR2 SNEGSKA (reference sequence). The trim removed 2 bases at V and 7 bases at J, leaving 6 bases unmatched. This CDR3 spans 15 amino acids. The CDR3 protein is CSARRTSGRFNEQFF. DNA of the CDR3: TGCAGTGCTAGACGTACTAGCGGGAGGTTTAATGAGCAGTTCTTC.

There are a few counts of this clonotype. The CDR3 protein is CASSLNGLNEKLFF. CDR3 DNA sequence: TGTGCCAGCAGCTTGAACGGTCTCAATGAAAAACTGTTTTTT. The chain is built from TRBV7-2 and TRBJ1-4; unclear D gene. Germline-derived CDR1 and CDR2 are SGHTA and FQGNSA. The CDR3 covers 14 residues. V lost 3 bases to trimming and J lost 5 bases, with 10 bases between them.

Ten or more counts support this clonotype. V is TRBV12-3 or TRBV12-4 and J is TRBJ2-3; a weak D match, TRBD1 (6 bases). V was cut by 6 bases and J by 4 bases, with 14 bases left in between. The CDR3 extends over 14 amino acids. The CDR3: CASSPTGKADTQYF. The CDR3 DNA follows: TGTGCCAGCAGCCCTACAGGGAAGGCAGATACGCAGTATTTT.

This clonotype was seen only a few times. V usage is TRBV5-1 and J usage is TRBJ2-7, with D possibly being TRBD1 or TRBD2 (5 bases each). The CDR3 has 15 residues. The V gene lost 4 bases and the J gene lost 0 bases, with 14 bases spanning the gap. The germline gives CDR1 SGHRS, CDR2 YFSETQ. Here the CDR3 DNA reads TGCGCCAGCAGCCTGGCCGGGACGACCTCCTACGAGCAGTACTTC. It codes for CASSLAGTTSYEQYF.

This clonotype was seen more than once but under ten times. In DNA, the CDR3 is TGCAGTGCCCCAGAAAATGGCTACACCTTC. Its translation: CSAPENGYTF. The chain joins TRBV20-1 to TRBJ1-2; D remains ambiguous. Germline lookup yields CDR1 DFQATT and CDR2 SNEGSKA (reference sequence). The CDR3 runs to 10 residues. V lost 6 bases and J 6 bases, leaving 8 bases between the germline ends.